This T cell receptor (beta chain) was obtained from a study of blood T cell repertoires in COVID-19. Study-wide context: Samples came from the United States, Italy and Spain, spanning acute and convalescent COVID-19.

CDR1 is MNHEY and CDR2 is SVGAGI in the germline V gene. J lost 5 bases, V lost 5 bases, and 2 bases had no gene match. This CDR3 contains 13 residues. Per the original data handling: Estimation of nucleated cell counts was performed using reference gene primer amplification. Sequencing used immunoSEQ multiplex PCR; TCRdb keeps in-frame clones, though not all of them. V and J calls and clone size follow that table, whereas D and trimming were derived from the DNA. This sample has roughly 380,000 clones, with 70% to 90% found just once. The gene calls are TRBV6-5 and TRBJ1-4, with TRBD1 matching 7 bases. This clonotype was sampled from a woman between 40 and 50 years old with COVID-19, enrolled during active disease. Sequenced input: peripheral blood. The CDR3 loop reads CASSRGLNEKLFF. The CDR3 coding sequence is TGTGCCAGCAGTAGGGGGCTCAATGAAAAACTGTTTTTT.